This T cell receptor beta chain is from a study of blood T cell repertoires in COVID-19. Turning to the study itself: Material from acute and convalescent COVID-19 was sourced from the United States, Italy and Spain. T cells, B-cell-depleted T cells, or PBMCs provided the cDNA or gDNA that served as material.

In the authors' workflow: Reference gene primers were amplified, and this amplification served to estimate nucleated cell counts. Repertoires were generated with immunoSEQ multiplex PCR, while TCRdb's copy carries only in-frame clones and drops some. V and J calls and clone size come straight from that table; D and trimming were deduced from the DNA. The table records approximately 210,000 clones, around 90% of them present only once. After removal of 4 bases from V and 5 bases from J, the junction contained 13 bases not matched to a gene. CDR1 is MGHRA, CDR2 YSYEKL, per germline. CDR3 length equals 17 residues.

The sequenced material came from peripheral blood. This TCR derives from a young man with acute or convalescent COVID-19. The chain employs TRBV4-1 and TRBJ2-2, with 7 bases lining up with TRBD1. The CDR3 sequence: CASSPRKNRGGTGELFF. In DNA form, the CDR3 reads TGCGCCAGCAGCCCAAGAAAAAACAGGGGCGGGACCGGGGAGCTGTTTTTT.